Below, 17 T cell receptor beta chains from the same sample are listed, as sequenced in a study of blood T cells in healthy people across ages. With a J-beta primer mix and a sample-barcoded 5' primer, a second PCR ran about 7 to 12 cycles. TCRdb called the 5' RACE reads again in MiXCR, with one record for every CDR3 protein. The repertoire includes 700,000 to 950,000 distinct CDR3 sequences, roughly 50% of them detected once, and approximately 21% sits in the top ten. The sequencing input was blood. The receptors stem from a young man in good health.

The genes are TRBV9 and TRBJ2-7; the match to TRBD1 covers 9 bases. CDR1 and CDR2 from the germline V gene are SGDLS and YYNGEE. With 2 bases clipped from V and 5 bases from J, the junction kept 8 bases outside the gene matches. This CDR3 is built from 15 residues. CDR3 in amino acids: CASSVGGTGQHEQYF. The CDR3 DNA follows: TGTGCCAGCAGCGTGGGCGGGACAGGGCAACACGAGCAGTACTTC.

This chain's CDR3 is CSVELRQINYGYTF. The CDR3 DNA reads TGCAGCGTTGAACTACGACAAATTAACTATGGCTACACCTTC. The rearrangement links TRBV29-1 to TRBJ1-2; D gene unclear. The V end lost 2 bases, the J end lost 1 base, and 11 bases lay between the germline ends. The CDR3 consists of 14 residues. CDR1 is SQVTM, CDR2 ANQGSEA, per germline.

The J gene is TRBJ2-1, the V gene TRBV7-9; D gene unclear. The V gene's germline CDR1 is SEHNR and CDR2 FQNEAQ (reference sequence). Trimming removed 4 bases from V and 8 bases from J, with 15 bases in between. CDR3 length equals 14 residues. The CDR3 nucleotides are TGTGCCAGCAGCTCCAGATGGGGTCTTGATGAGCAGTTCTTC. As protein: CASSSRWGLDEQFF.

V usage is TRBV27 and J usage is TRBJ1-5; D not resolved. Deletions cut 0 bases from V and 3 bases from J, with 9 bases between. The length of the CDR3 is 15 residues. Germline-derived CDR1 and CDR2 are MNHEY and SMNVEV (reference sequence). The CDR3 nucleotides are TGTGCCAGCAGTTTATCGCGACGGAACAATCAGCCCCAGCATTTT. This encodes CASSLSRRNNQPQHF.

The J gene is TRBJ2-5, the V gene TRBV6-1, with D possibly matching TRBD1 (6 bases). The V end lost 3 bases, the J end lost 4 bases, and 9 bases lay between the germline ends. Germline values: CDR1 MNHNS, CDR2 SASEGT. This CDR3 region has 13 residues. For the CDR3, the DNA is TGTGCCAGCAGTGAGACAGGACTAGAGACCCAGTACTTC. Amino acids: CASSETGLETQYF.

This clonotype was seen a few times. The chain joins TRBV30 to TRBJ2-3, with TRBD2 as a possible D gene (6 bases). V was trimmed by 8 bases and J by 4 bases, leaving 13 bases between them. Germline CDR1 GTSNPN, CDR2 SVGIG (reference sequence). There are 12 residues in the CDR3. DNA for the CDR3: TGTGCCGGCGGAGGGTTGGCAGATACGCAGTATTTT. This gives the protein CAGGGLADTQYF.

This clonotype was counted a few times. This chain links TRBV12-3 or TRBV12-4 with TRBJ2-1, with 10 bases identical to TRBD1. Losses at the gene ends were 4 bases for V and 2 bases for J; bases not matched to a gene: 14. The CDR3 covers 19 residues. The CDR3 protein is CASSYSPGQGPMAYNEQFF. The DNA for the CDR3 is TGTGCCAGCAGTTACTCACCGGGACAGGGGCCTATGGCCTACAATGAGCAGTTCTTC.

In nucleotides, the CDR3 is TGCAGTGCTAGGGAAGGTCACCGCAGTGAAAAACTGTTTTTT. Its protein product is CSAREGHRSEKLFF. The chain carries TRBV20-1 and TRBJ1-4; D ambiguous. Trimming shortened V by 3 bases and J by 7 bases, and 15 bases separated the two germline ends. The length of the CDR3 is 14 residues. Germline V gene sequence: CDR1 DFQATT, CDR2 SNEGSKA (reference sequence).

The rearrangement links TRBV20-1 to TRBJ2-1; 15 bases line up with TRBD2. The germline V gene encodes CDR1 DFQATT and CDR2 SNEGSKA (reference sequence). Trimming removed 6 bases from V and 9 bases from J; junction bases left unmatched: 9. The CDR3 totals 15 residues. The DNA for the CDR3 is TGCAGTGCCCTAAGGACTAGCGGGAGGGCCGGTGAGCAGTTCTTC. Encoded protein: CSALRTSGRAGEQFF.

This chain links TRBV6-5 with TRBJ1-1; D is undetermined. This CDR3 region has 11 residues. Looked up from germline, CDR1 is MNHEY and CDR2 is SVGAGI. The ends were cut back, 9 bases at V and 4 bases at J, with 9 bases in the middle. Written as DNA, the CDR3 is TGTGCCAGTTTACGGGGCACTGAAGCTTTCTTT. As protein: CASLRGTEAFF.

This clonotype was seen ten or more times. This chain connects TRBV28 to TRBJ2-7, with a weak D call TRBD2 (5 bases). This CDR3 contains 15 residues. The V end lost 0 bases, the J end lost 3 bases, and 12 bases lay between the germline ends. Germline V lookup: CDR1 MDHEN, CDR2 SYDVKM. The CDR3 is CASSLWSRRYYEQYF. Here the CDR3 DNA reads TGTGCCAGCAGTTTATGGAGCAGGAGGTACTACGAGCAGTACTTC.

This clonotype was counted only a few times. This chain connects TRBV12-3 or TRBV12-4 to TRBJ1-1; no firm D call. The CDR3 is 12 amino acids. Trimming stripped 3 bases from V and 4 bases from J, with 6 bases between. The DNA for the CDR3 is TGTGCCAGCAGTTTCGTGTCCACTGAAGCTTTCTTT. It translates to CASSFVSTEAFF.

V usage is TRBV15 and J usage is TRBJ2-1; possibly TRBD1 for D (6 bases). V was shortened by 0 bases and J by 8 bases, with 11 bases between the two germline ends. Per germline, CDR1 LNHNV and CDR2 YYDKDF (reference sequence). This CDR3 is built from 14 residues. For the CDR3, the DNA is TGTGCCACCAGCAGAGAACAGGGTCACGATGAGCAGTTCTTC. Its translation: CATSREQGHDEQFF.

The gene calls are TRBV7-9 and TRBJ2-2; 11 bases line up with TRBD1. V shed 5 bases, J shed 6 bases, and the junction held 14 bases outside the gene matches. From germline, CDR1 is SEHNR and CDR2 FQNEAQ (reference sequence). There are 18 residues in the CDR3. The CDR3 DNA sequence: TGTGCCAGCAGCACCCGGACAGGGGGCCTGGAAGAACCCGGGGAGCTGTTTTTT. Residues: CASSTRTGGLEEPGELFF.

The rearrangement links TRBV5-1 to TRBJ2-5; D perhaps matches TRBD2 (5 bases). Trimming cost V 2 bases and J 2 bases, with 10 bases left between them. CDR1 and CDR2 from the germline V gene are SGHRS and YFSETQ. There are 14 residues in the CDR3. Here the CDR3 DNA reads TGCGCCAGCAGCTTCTCTAGCCGTCAAGAGACCCAGTACTTC. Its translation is CASSFSSRQETQYF.

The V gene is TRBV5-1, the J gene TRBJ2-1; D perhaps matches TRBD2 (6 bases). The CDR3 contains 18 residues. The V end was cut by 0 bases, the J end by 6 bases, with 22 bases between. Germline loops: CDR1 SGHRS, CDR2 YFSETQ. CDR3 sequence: CASSLGLSGTRGFNEQFF. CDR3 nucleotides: TGCGCCAGCAGCTTGGGTTTATCCGGGACTCGGGGATTCAATGAGCAGTTCTTC. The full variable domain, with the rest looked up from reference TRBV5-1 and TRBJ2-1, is KAGVTQTPRYLIKTRGQQVTLSCSPISGHRSVSWYQQTPGQGLQFLFEYFSETQRNKGNFPGRFSGRQFSNSRSEMNVSTLELGDSALYLCASSLGLSGTRGFNEQFFGPGTRLTVL.

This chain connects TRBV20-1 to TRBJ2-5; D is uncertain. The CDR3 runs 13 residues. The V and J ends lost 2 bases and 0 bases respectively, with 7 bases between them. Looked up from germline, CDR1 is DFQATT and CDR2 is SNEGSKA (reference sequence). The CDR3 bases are TGCAGTGCTAGACCCGAATACCAAGAGACCCAGTACTTC. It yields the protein CSARPEYQETQYF.